This T cell receptor (beta chain) appears in the sequencing data of a study of blood T cell repertoires in COVID-19. Study overall: Acute and convalescent COVID-19 specimens originated in the United States, Italy and Spain. Sources were T cells, B-cell-depleted T cells, or PBMCs; the material itself was cDNA or gDNA.

In its sample, this clone was seen a few times. Other nucleotide sequences in the sample specify the same CDR3. Trimming took 0 bases from V and 0 from J, leaving 3 bases between them. The CDR3 runs 14 residues. Germline V gene sequence: CDR1 LNHNV, CDR2 YYDKDF (reference sequence). In the original analysis: Counts of nucleated cells, estimated from reference gene primer amplification, were obtained. TCRdb's table, derived via immunoSEQ multiplex PCR, lists solely in-frame clones and lacks some. The DNA was the basis for D and trimming; V, J and clone size are from that table. In the table there are about 360,000 clones, approximately 77% of which are singletons.

The sequencing sample was made of peripheral blood. This TCR was sampled from a human donor with acute or convalescent COVID-19. The donor label of this sample is uncertain. The rearrangement joins TRBV15 to TRBJ1-5; no reliable D call. This CDR3 reads CATSRDSSNQPQHF. The CDR3 DNA reads as TGTGCCACCAGCAGAGATAGTAGCAATCAGCCCCAGCATTTT.